This TCR beta chain was captured by sequencing in a study of blood T cell repertoires in COVID-19. As for the study in general: Sites in the United States, Italy and Spain provided acute and convalescent COVID-19 samples.

V shed 0 bases and J shed 3 bases, with 10 bases lying between them. Germline values: CDR1 SGHRS, CDR2 YFSETQ. The CDR3 length is 15 residues. The assay was immunoSEQ multiplex PCR, and TCRdb's table has in-frame clones only and misses some. The sample has 150,000 to 200,000 clones; about 93% are singletons. The J gene is TRBJ2-1, the V gene TRBV5-1; possibly TRBD1 for D (6 bases). This sequence was found in a man between 45 and 60 years old with acute or convalescent COVID-19. Material: peripheral blood. This CDR3 is CASSLEGEYYNEQFF. As DNA, the CDR3 is TGCGCCAGCAGCTTGGAGGGGGAGTACTACAATGAGCAGTTCTTC.